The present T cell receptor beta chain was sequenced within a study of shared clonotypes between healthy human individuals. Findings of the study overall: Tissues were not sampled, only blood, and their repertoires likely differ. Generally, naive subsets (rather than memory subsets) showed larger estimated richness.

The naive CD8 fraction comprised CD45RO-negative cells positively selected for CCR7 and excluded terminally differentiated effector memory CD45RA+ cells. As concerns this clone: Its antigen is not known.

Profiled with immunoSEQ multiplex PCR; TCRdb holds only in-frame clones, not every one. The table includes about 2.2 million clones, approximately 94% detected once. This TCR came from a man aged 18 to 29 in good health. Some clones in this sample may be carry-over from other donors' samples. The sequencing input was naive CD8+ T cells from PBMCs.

This chain's CDR3 is CASSPDRGAYSNQPQHF. CDR3 sequence (DNA): TGTGCCAGCAGTCCGGACAGGGGGGCTTATAGCAATCAGCCCCAGCATTTT. The chain has TRBV28 and TRBJ1-5; TRBD1 matches 10 bases. Per the germline V gene, CDR1 is MDHEN and CDR2 is SYDVKM. The CDR3 runs to 17 residues. The trim removed 5 bases at V and 0 bases at J, leaving 7 bases unmatched.